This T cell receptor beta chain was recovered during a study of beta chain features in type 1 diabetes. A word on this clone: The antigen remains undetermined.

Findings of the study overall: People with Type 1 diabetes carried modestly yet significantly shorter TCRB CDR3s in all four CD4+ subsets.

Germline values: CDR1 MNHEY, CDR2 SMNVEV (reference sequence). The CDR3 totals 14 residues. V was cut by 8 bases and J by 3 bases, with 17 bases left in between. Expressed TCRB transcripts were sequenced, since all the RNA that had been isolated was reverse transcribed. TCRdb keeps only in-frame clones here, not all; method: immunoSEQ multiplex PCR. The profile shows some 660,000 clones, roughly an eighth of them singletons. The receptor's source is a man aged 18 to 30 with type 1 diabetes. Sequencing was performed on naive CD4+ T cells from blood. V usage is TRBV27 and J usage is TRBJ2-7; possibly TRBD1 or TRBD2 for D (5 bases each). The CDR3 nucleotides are TGTGCCAGCGGGGCCGCTCGGGGTAGCTACGAGCAGTACTTC. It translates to CASGAARGSYEQYF.